This TCR beta chain is drawn from a study of sequential checkpoint blockade in melanoma. Profiled with immunoSEQ multiplex PCR; TCRdb holds only in-frame clones, not every one. The repertoire holds about 16,000 clones, around 92% seen once, with 24% in the top ten. Sample treatment: randomized to nivolumab then ipilimumab (arm A) or the reverse (arm B). Trimming pared 3 bases from V and 1 base from J, leaving 10 bases between. CDR1 is LGHNA, CDR2 YNFKEQ, per germline. This CDR3 is 14 amino acids long. The chain carries TRBV4-2 and TRBJ2-7; D gene ambiguous. Here the sequenced sample was CD8+ T cells sorted from blood (inferred from file names), taken from a patient given nivolumab and ipilimumab in sequence. The clonotype originates from a human donor with melanoma. DNA for the CDR3: TGTGCCAGCAGCCAGGTATTACAATCCTACGAGCAGTACTTC. Residues: CASSQVLQSYEQYF.